The 18 T cell receptor beta chains below were found in one sample sequenced in a study of blood T cell repertoires in COVID-19. Profiled with immunoSEQ multiplex PCR; TCRdb holds only in-frame clones, not every one. The sample lists 350,000 or so clones; roughly 87% were seen once. Sample: PBMCs or T cells enriched from blood (not recorded which). The receptors here all came from a woman between 25 and 40 years old who had recovered from COVID-19.

This clone occurred once. The chain couples TRBV5-4 to TRBJ1-1; D is unresolved. V lost 4 bases and J lost 0, with 7 bases in between. The germline V gene has CDR1 SGHNT and CDR2 YYREEE (reference sequence). The CDR3 consists of 13 residues. CDR3: CASSLGVNTEAFF. In DNA, the CDR3 is TGTGCCAGCAGCCTCGGAGTGAACACTGAAGCTTTCTTT.

The chain recombines TRBV30 with TRBJ2-1, with 11 bases fitting TRBD1. This CDR3 has 15 residues. V lost 3 bases to trimming and J lost 3 bases; unmatched junction nucleotides: 4. Per germline, CDR1 GTSNPN and CDR2 SVGIG (reference sequence). CDR3 DNA: TGTGCCTGGAGAACCGGGACAGGGGGCTACAATGAGCAGTTCTTC. Amino acids: CAWRTGTGGYNEQFF.

The chain joins TRBV27 to TRBJ2-2; unclear D gene. This CDR3 comprises 13 residues. Between the trimmed V and J ends, which lost 4 bases and 5 bases, there was a span of 8 bases. From germline, CDR1 is MNHEY and CDR2 SMNVEV (reference sequence). Here the CDR3 DNA reads TGTGCCAGCAGTTCCATACGGACCGGGGAGCTGTTTTTT. Encoded protein: CASSSIRTGELFF.

The CDR3 region is CASSLASGGAWTDTQYF. The CDR3 DNA follows: TGTGCCAGCAGCTTAGCCAGCGGGGGGGCCTGGACAGATACGCAGTATTTT. The chain couples TRBV7-2 to TRBJ2-3; TRBD2 agrees at 10 bases. The germline V gene has CDR1 SGHTA and CDR2 FQGNSA. The CDR3 is 17 residues long. Losses at the gene ends were 0 bases for V and 3 bases for J; bases not matched to a gene: 6.

This chain joins TRBV27 and TRBJ1-2; the D gene is possibly TRBD1 (5 bases). The ends were cut back, 8 bases at V and 4 bases at J, with 20 bases in the middle. CDR3 length: 15 amino acids. Per germline, CDR1 MNHEY and CDR2 SMNVEV (reference sequence). The CDR3 nucleotides are TGTGCCAGCGGGCCAGGGCAAGGTTTACCCTATGGCTACACCTTC. It encodes CASGPGQGLPYGYTF.

The chain is built from TRBV25-1 and TRBJ1-1; D gene unclear. This CDR3 is built from 14 residues. From germline, CDR1 is MGHDK and CDR2 SYGVNS. V lost 4 bases, J lost 6 bases, and 15 bases lay in between. The CDR3 protein is CASSGALRFAEAFF. As DNA, the CDR3 is TGTGCCAGCAGTGGAGCCCTACGTTTCGCTGAAGCTTTCTTT.

The J gene is TRBJ1-2, the V gene TRBV5-8; D uncertain. The germline V gene encodes CDR1 SGHTS and CDR2 YDEGEE. Trimming shortened V by 3 bases and J by 0 bases, and 18 bases separated the two germline ends. The CDR3 runs 17 residues. Here the CDR3 DNA reads TGTGCCAGCAGCTCACAACCCGGACTCCGAGCTAACTATGGCTACACCTTC. Residues: CASSSQPGLRANYGYTF.

J is TRBJ2-1 and V is TRBV5-1; 8 nucleotides agree with TRBD2. The CDR3 consists of 15 residues. V dropped 4 bases and J dropped 4; count of bases not matched to a gene: 7. Germline V CDR1 and CDR2: SGHRS, YFSETQ. CDR3 in DNA: TGCGCCAGCAGCCAAAACGGCGGGGGGTACAATGAGCAGTTCTTC. Translation: CASSQNGGGYNEQFF.

The genes are TRBV12-3 or TRBV12-4 and TRBJ2-4; D gene unclear. The V end was cut by 3 bases, the J end by 6 bases, with 6 bases between. The CDR3 covers 12 residues. The CDR3 loop reads CASSFERNIQYF. CDR3 sequence (DNA): TGTGCCAGCAGTTTCGAGAGAAACATTCAGTACTTC.

This chain links TRBV10-1 with TRBJ1-5, with 7 positions matching TRBD1. The CDR3 extends over 14 amino acids. J gave up 5 bases and V 2 bases, and 3 bases lay outside the gene matches. From germline, CDR1 is WNHNN and CDR2 SYGVQD (reference sequence). CDR3 residues: CASSEDRADQPQHF. CDR3 in DNA: TGCGCCAGCAGTGAGGACAGGGCCGATCAGCCCCAGCATTTT.

This chain connects TRBV5-6 to TRBJ1-6; 7 bases line up with TRBD1. The CDR3 spans 15 residues. The germline V gene has CDR1 SGHDT and CDR2 YYEEEE. V lost 2 bases to trimming and J lost 7 bases; unmatched junction nucleotides: 6. Here the CDR3 reads CASSLEGAGNSPLHF. As DNA, the CDR3 is TGTGCCAGCAGCTTAGAGGGGGCTGGGAATTCACCCCTCCACTTT.

CDR3 region: CAISKGQGANTEAFF. CDR3 bases: TGTGCCATCAGTAAGGGACAGGGGGCCAACACTGAAGCTTTCTTT. J is TRBJ1-1 and V is TRBV10-3; 12 bases line up with TRBD1. The ends lost 5 bases at V and 2 bases at J; junction bases unmatched: 3. Germline V gene lookup returns CDR1 ENHRY and CDR2 SYGVKD. The CDR3 extends over 15 amino acids.

J is TRBJ1-1 and V is TRBV30; D not resolved. CDR1 is GTSNPN and CDR2 is SVGIG in the germline V gene (reference sequence). The CDR3 runs 10 residues. V was clipped by 1 base and J by 11 bases, with 8 bases between them. Written as DNA, the CDR3 is TGTGCCTGGAGTGGGGCTTCCGCTTTCTTT. It codes for CAWSGASAFF.

The chain recombines TRBV5-1 with TRBJ2-5; D remains unclear. Trimming shortened V by 3 bases and J by 0 bases, and 6 bases separated the two germline ends. Germline V gene lookup returns CDR1 SGHRS and CDR2 YFSETQ. This CDR3 comprises 13 residues. The chain's CDR3 is CASSSLYQETQYF. As DNA, the CDR3 is TGCGCCAGCAGCTCCCTGTACCAAGAGACCCAGTACTTC.

CDR3 nucleotide sequence: TGTGCCAGCAGTTACTCGTTCGCTCTGGGGGCGGGCTACACCTTC. This encodes CASSYSFALGAGYTF. The chain carries TRBV6-5 and TRBJ1-2; D may be TRBD1 (6 bases). There are 15 residues in the CDR3. The germline V and J ends were trimmed by 0 bases and 8 bases, with 16 bases remaining between them. Germline V gives CDR1 MNHEY, CDR2 SVGAGI.

As regards this clone: The identical CDR3 is also encoded by other nucleotide sequences in the sample. The rearrangement joins TRBV30 to TRBJ1-5; D gene unclear. The CDR3 length is 13 residues. From germline, CDR1 is GTSNPN and CDR2 SVGIG (reference sequence). Trimming removed 2 bases at V and 4 bases at J, with 9 bases between. The CDR3 DNA is TGTGCCTGGAGTACGGCAGGTAATCAGCCCCAGCATTTT. Translation: CAWSTAGNQPQHF.

Many counts were recorded for this clone. The chain has TRBV6-2 or TRBV6-3 and TRBJ1-2, with D unclear. V was cut by 1 base and J by 8 bases, with 14 bases left in between. The CDR3 contains 14 residues. Germline V CDR1 and CDR2: MNHEY, SVGEGT. For the CDR3, the DNA is TGTGCCAGCAGTTACTTAGAGGGCATGGCGGGCTACACCTTC. Its protein product is CASSYLEGMAGYTF.

The chain carries TRBV7-9 and TRBJ2-1, with 9 bases matching TRBD1. V trimming: 3 bases; J trimming: 6 bases; junction bases outside the gene matches: 6. Per germline, CDR1 SEHNR and CDR2 FQNEAQ (reference sequence). The CDR3 runs to 15 residues. The CDR3 loop reads CASSFRDREGNEQFF. CDR3 DNA: TGTGCCAGCAGCTTTCGGGACAGGGAGGGCAATGAGCAGTTCTTC.